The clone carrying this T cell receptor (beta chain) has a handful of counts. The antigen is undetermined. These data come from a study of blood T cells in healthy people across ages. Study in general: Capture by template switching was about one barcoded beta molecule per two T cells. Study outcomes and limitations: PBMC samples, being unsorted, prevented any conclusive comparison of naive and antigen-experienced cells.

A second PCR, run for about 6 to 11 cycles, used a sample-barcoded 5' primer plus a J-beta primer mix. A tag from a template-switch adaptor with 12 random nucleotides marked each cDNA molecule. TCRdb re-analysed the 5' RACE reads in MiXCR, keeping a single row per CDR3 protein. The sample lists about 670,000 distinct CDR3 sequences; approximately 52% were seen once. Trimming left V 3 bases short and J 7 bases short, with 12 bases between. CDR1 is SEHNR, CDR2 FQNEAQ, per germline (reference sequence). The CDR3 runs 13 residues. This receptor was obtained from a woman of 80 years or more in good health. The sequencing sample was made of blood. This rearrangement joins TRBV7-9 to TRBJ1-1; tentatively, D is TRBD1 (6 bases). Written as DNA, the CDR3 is TGTGCCAGCAGCTTTAGTCAGGGGCTTGAAGCTTTCTTT. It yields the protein CASSFSQGLEAFF.